These 9 T cell receptor beta chains came from one sample sequenced in a study of PD-1 blockade in classical Hodgkin lymphoma. Assay used: immunoSEQ multiplex PCR; TCRdb lists only in-frame clones, some missing. This sample has over 50,000 clones, with about 84% found just once. Every single patient, without exception, relapsed after autologous stem cell transplantation, and brentuximab vedotin exposure varied. The sample consisted of peripheral blood mononuclear cells (PBMCs), taken at baseline. The receptors were gathered from a human donor with classical Hodgkin lymphoma.

The chain combines TRBV2 with TRBJ1-1; TRBD1 might be the D (5 bases). V lost 6 bases, J lost 6 bases, and 17 bases lay in between. CDR1 and CDR2 (germline): SNHLY, FYNNEI. The CDR3 consists of 14 residues. The CDR3 bases are TGTGCCAGCAGGCCGACAGAGACCATCCCTGAAGCTTTCTTT. As protein: CASRPTETIPEAFF.

The rearrangement joins TRBV6-6 to TRBJ1-1; the match to TRBD1 covers 8 bases. The CDR3 has 13 amino acids. V dropped 6 bases and J dropped 4; count of bases not matched to a gene: 4. Per germline, CDR1 MNHNY and CDR2 SVGAGI (reference sequence). CDR3 coding DNA: TGTGCCAGCAGGTACAGGGGGGCCACTGAAGCTTTCTTT. Translated, it gives CASRYRGATEAFF.

The CDR3 sequence is CASSPGTGLSYEQYF. CDR3 nucleotide sequence: TGTGCCAGCAGCCCGGGGACAGGGCTCTCCTACGAGCAGTACTTC. This chain uses TRBV5-4 with TRBJ2-7; the match to TRBD1 covers 9 bases. Germline V gives CDR1 SGHNT, CDR2 YYREEE (reference sequence). V trimming: 4 bases; J trimming: 0 bases; junction bases outside the gene matches: 5. The CDR3 extends over 15 amino acids. Full variable domain (outside the CDR3, taken from reference TRBV5-4 and TRBJ2-7): ETGVTQSPTHLIKTRGQQVTLRCSSQSGHNTVSWYQQALGQGPQFIFQYYREEENGRGNFPPRFSGLQFPNYSSELNVNALELDDSALYLCASSPGTGLSYEQYFGPGTRLTVT.

V gene TRBV6-8 combines with J gene TRBJ2-7; 7 bases map to TRBD1. Germline loops: CDR1 MNHGY, CDR2 SAAAGT. The CDR3 is 14 amino acids. The V segment lost 5 bases and the J segment 2 bases; nucleotides outside the gene matches: 6. This chain's CDR3 is CASSPTTGAYEQYV. CDR3 sequence (DNA): TGTGCCAGCAGTCCGACCACAGGGGCCTACGAGCAGTACGTC.

This clone is a singleton in its sample. This rearrangement joins TRBV5-1 to TRBJ1-4, with unresolved D. This CDR3 is built from 15 residues. The germline V gene has CDR1 SGHRS and CDR2 YFSETQ. Between the trimmed V and J ends, which lost 4 bases and 8 bases, there was a span of 18 bases. The DNA for the CDR3 is TGCGCCAGCAGCCTGGCCGCCGCTCGGACGGAAAAACTGTTTTTT. Translating it yields CASSLAAARTEKLFF.

This rearrangement joins TRBV25-1 to TRBJ2-3; D call uncertain. This CDR3 spans 12 amino acids. The V end lost 8 bases, the J end lost 1 base, and 7 bases lay between the germline ends. Looked up from germline, CDR1 is MGHDK and CDR2 is SYGVNS. Written as DNA, the CDR3 is TGTGCCAGCGGAGTGGGCACAGATACGCAGTATTTT. Encoded protein: CASGVGTDTQYF.

The genes are TRBV5-4 and TRBJ1-6; D is undetermined. V gave up 3 bases and J gave up 9 bases, with 16 bases separating them. Germline CDR1 SGHNT, CDR2 YYREEE (reference sequence). The CDR3 has 15 amino acids. CDR3 protein: CASSYGRASPSPLHF. The CDR3 nucleotides read TGTGCCAGCAGCTACGGACGCGCCTCCCCTTCACCCCTCCACTTT.

The genes are TRBV13 and TRBJ2-3, with D unresolved. The V gene lost 0 bases and the J gene lost 3 bases, with 13 bases spanning the gap. The length of the CDR3 is 16 residues. Germline-derived CDR1 and CDR2 are PRHDT and FYEKMQ (reference sequence). For the CDR3, the DNA is TGTGCCAGCAGCTTAGGCTCCGGTTTACGGACAGATACGCAGTATTTT. Translated, it gives CASSLGSGLRTDTQYF.

The V and J genes are TRBV4-1 and TRBJ2-1, with 8 bases aligning to TRBD2. J gave up 4 bases and V 0 bases, and 5 bases lay outside the gene matches. The germline V gene encodes CDR1 MGHRA and CDR2 YSYEKL. The CDR3 spans 16 residues. The CDR3 DNA reads as TGCGCCAGCAGCCAAGAAGCGCGACTAGCGTACAATGAGCAGTTCTTC. Translating gives CASSQEARLAYNEQFF.